The T cell receptor beta chain described here comes from a study of blood T cell repertoires in COVID-19. Study overall: The United States, Italy and Spain provided the acute and convalescent COVID-19 samples. Nucleic acid was either cDNA or gDNA, and it came from T cells, B-cell-depleted T cells, or PBMCs.

Data came from immunoSEQ multiplex PCR; TCRdb stores just in-frame clones and leaves some out. The profile shows roughly 140,000 clones, approximately 85% of them singletons. Per germline, CDR1 SGHRS and CDR2 YFSETQ. There are 12 residues in the CDR3. V dropped 0 bases and J dropped 4 bases, with 4 bases sitting between them. Material: peripheral blood. This receptor was obtained from a man over 45 with acute or convalescent COVID-19. The rearrangement uses TRBV5-1 and TRBJ1-2; D gene ambiguous. CDR3 loop: CASSLGAYGYTF. DNA for the CDR3: TGCGCCAGCAGCTTGGGAGCCTATGGCTACACCTTC.